Listed below are T cell receptor beta chains from one sample, sequenced in a study of blood T cell repertoires in COVID-19. Sequenced by immunoSEQ multiplex PCR; TCRdb stores in-frame clones only, minus some. This sample has 65,000 to 90,000 clones, with around 80% found just once. Material for sequencing was peripheral blood. The receptors derive from a man in his 60s with acute or convalescent COVID-19. Each CDR3 is given with its conserved first and last residue. A D gene is named only where the DNA matches it firmly. Clone size appears in some rows only: once, few, many, or a class for an expanded clone.

j_gene: TRBJ2-2
d_gene: TRBD1
abundance: NA
v_gene: TRBV6-5
CDR3nt: TGTGCCAGCAGTAAGGACAGGGTGGGGACCGGGGAGCTGTTTTTT
CDR3aa: CASSKDRVGTGELFF

j_gene: TRBJ2-5
d_gene: NA
abundance: NA
v_gene: TRBV15
CDR3nt: TGTGCCACCGGGCGATACCAAGAGACCCAGTACTTC
CDR3aa: CATGRYQETQYF

j_gene: TRBJ2-1
d_gene: TRBD2
abundance: NA
v_gene: TRBV6-1
CDR3nt: TGTGCCAGCAGTGGTAGCGGGAGAGCCTCCTACAATGAGCAGTTCTTC
CDR3aa: CASSGSGRASYNEQFF

j_gene: TRBJ1-5
d_gene: TRBD1
abundance: NA
v_gene: TRBV28
CDR3nt: TGTGCCAGCAGTTTACGACGGACAGGGCGTAGCAATCAGCCCCAGCATTTT
CDR3aa: CASSLRRTGRSNQPQHF

j_gene: TRBJ2-6
d_gene: NA
abundance: NA
v_gene: TRBV4-3
CDR3nt: TGCGCCAGCAGCCCCCAACTGACACCTGGGAGGGGGGCCAACGTCCTGACTTTC
CDR3aa: CASSPQLTPGRGANVLTF

j_gene: TRBJ1-3
d_gene: TRBD1
abundance: NA
v_gene: TRBV7-2
CDR3nt: TGTGCCAGCAGCTTAGCGGGACAGAGTATTGGAAACACCATATATTTT
CDR3aa: CASSLAGQSIGNTIYF

j_gene: TRBJ2-3
d_gene: TRBD2
abundance: NA
v_gene: TRBV19
CDR3nt: TGTGCCAGTAGTATATCCCCCCCACTAGCGGGAGGCCTACCTACAGATACGCAGTATTTT
CDR3aa: CASSISPPLAGGLPTDTQYF

j_gene: TRBJ1-2
d_gene: NA
abundance: NA
v_gene: TRBV7-9
CDR3nt: TGTGCCAGCAGCTTAACGGAGAACTATGGCTACACCTTC
CDR3aa: CASSLTENYGYTF

j_gene: TRBJ1-4
d_gene: NA
abundance: few
v_gene: TRBV19
CDR3nt: TGTGCCAGTAGTGAGAGGATACGTGAAAAACTGTTTTTT
CDR3aa: CASSERIREKLFF

j_gene: TRBJ1-2
d_gene: TRBD1
abundance: NA
v_gene: TRBV6-2/TRBV6-3
CDR3nt: TGTGCCAGCAGCGCATCCGGGACAGCCTATAACTATGGCTACACCTTC
CDR3aa: CASSASGTAYNYGYTF

j_gene: TRBJ2-3
d_gene: TRBD2
abundance: NA
v_gene: TRBV4-1
CDR3nt: TGCGCCAGCAGCCAAGCCGGGACTAGCGGGGGGGAGGATACGCAGTATTTT
CDR3aa: CASSQAGTSGGEDTQYF

j_gene: TRBJ1-6
d_gene: TRBD1
abundance: NA
v_gene: TRBV5-1
CDR3nt: TGCGCCAGCAGCAGGGGACAGGAGGACAATTCACCCCTCCACTTT
CDR3aa: CASSRGQEDNSPLHF

j_gene: TRBJ2-3
d_gene: TRBD1
abundance: NA
v_gene: TRBV19
CDR3nt: TGTGCCACCGGGCCCCGACGCAGGGGGACGGGTAGCACAGATACGCAGTATTTT
CDR3aa: CATGPRRRGTGSTDTQYF

j_gene: TRBJ2-3
d_gene: NA
abundance: NA
v_gene: TRBV2
CDR3nt: TGTGCCAGCAGCCGAAGACTACAACTAAGCACAGATACGCAGTATTTT
CDR3aa: CASSRRLQLSTDTQYF

j_gene: TRBJ2-1
d_gene: NA
abundance: NA
v_gene: TRBV7-9
CDR3nt: TGTGCCAGCAGCTTCGGCGGGGCAGACAATGAGCAGTTCTTC
CDR3aa: CASSFGGADNEQFF

j_gene: TRBJ2-3
d_gene: TRBD2
abundance: NA
v_gene: TRBV7-2
CDR3nt: TGTGCCAGCAGCCCTATGATAGCGGGAGCAGATACGCAGTATTTT
CDR3aa: CASSPMIAGADTQYF

j_gene: TRBJ1-2
d_gene: TRBD1
abundance: NA
v_gene: TRBV11-2
CDR3nt: TGTGCCAGCAGCCTTCCCGGGACAGGGCATGGCTACACCTTC
CDR3aa: CASSLPGTGHGYTF

j_gene: TRBJ1-6
d_gene: TRBD1
abundance: NA
v_gene: TRBV7-9
CDR3nt: TGTGCCAGCAGCAGGGACAGTAATTCACCCCTCCACTTT
CDR3aa: CASSRDSNSPLHF

j_gene: TRBJ2-5
d_gene: TRBD2
abundance: NA
v_gene: TRBV19
CDR3nt: TGTGCCAGTAGTACTCTGCTGGCTAGCGGGAGGCCAGAGACCCAGTACTTC
CDR3aa: CASSTLLASGRPETQYF

j_gene: TRBJ1-6
d_gene: TRBD1
abundance: NA
v_gene: TRBV5-4
CDR3nt: TGTGCCAGCAGCCTCTCCAGTGTAAGAGGGACAGCACCCCTCCACTTT
CDR3aa: CASSLSSVRGTAPLHF

j_gene: TRBJ1-2
d_gene: NA
abundance: NA
v_gene: TRBV25-1
CDR3nt: TGTGCCAGCAGTGAATTAGGGAGGGGCTACACCTTC
CDR3aa: CASSELGRGYTF

j_gene: TRBJ1-6
d_gene: TRBD1
abundance: NA
v_gene: TRBV28
CDR3nt: TGTGCCAGCAGTTCCGGGACAGCTAATTCACCCCTCCACTTT
CDR3aa: CASSSGTANSPLHF

j_gene: TRBJ1-3
d_gene: NA
abundance: NA
v_gene: TRBV2
CDR3nt: NA
CDR3aa: CASILGGQGAGNTIYF

j_gene: TRBJ2-5
d_gene: NA
abundance: NA
v_gene: TRBV7-2
CDR3nt: TGTGCCAGCAGCTTAAACCCCCCGGGATCGGGAGAGACCCAGTACTTC
CDR3aa: CASSLNPPGSGETQYF

j_gene: TRBJ1-5
d_gene: NA
abundance: few
v_gene: TRBV9
CDR3nt: TGTGCCAGCAGCGTGGGGGGAACGCTAGATCAGCCCCAGCATTTT
CDR3aa: CASSVGGTLDQPQHF

j_gene: TRBJ1-1
d_gene: TRBD1
abundance: once
v_gene: TRBV10-3
CDR3nt: TGTGCCTCTTGGACAGGGAACACTGAAGCTTTCTTT
CDR3aa: CASWTGNTEAFF

j_gene: TRBJ1-2
d_gene: NA
abundance: NA
v_gene: TRBV7-9
CDR3nt: TGTGCCAGTTCGCCGGGGGCGGGGGACTATGGCTACACCTTC
CDR3aa: CASSPGAGDYGYTF

j_gene: TRBJ2-1
d_gene: TRBD2
abundance: NA
v_gene: TRBV4-3
CDR3nt: TGCGCCAGCAGCCAAGATCTAGCGGGGCACTACAATGAGCAGTTCTTC
CDR3aa: CASSQDLAGHYNEQFF

j_gene: TRBJ1-5
d_gene: NA
abundance: NA
v_gene: TRBV2
CDR3nt: TGTGCCAGCAGTTCCGACAGTAGCAATCAGCCCCAGCATTTT
CDR3aa: CASSSDSSNQPQHF

j_gene: TRBJ1-2
d_gene: NA
abundance: few
v_gene: TRBV9
CDR3nt: TGTGCCAGCAGTGAACCTGGGACTCGGCGAGGCTACACCTTC
CDR3aa: CASSEPGTRRGYTF

j_gene: TRBJ2-2
d_gene: TRBD1
abundance: NA
v_gene: TRBV24-1
CDR3nt: TGTGCCACCTCGGACAGGGTGCTAACCGGGGAGCTGTTTTTT
CDR3aa: CATSDRVLTGELFF

j_gene: TRBJ2-1
d_gene: TRBD2
abundance: once
v_gene: TRBV28
CDR3nt: TGTGCCACCGGGACTAGCGGCCACAATGAGCAGTTCTTC
CDR3aa: CATGTSGHNEQFF

j_gene: TRBJ2-1
d_gene: TRBD2
abundance: NA
v_gene: TRBV10-3
CDR3nt: TGTGCCATCAGTGAGTCGAGACTAGCTCTGAGCTCCTACAATGAGCAGTTCTTC
CDR3aa: CAISESRLALSSYNEQFF

j_gene: TRBJ1-2
d_gene: NA
abundance: NA
v_gene: TRBV3-1/TRBV3-2
CDR3nt: TGTGCCAGCAGCCAAGAAGCAGCGAGGGGCTACACCTTC
CDR3aa: CASSQEAARGYTF

j_gene: TRBJ1-1
d_gene: NA
abundance: NA
v_gene: TRBV12-5
CDR3nt: TGTGCTAGTGGTTTGTCGGAGGACACTGAAGCTTTCTTT
CDR3aa: CASGLSEDTEAFF

j_gene: TRBJ1-5
d_gene: NA
abundance: NA
v_gene: TRBV7-8
CDR3nt: TGTGCCAGCAGCGCCTGGACAGCGCATAATCAGCCCCAGCATTTT
CDR3aa: CASSAWTAHNQPQHF

j_gene: TRBJ1-3
d_gene: NA
abundance: NA
v_gene: TRBV6-5
CDR3nt: TGTGCCAGCAGTATCACCTTGGCTGCTGGAAACACCATATATTTT
CDR3aa: CASSITLAAGNTIYF

j_gene: TRBJ1-6
d_gene: TRBD1
abundance: NA
v_gene: TRBV7-2
CDR3nt: TGTGCCAGCAGCCCGGGGACAGGGGGCTCTTCACCCCTCCACTTT
CDR3aa: CASSPGTGGSSPLHF

j_gene: TRBJ1-2
d_gene: NA
abundance: NA
v_gene: TRBV5-1
CDR3nt: TGCGCCAGCAGCTTGGGGCCTCGGACAACTAACTATGGCTACACCTTC
CDR3aa: CASSLGPRTTNYGYTF

j_gene: TRBJ1-1
d_gene: NA
abundance: NA
v_gene: TRBV4-3
CDR3nt: TGCGCCAGCAGCCAAGTGGGAGCTAGGGCTTTCTTT
CDR3aa: CASSQVGARAFF

j_gene: TRBJ2-5
d_gene: TRBD2
abundance: NA
v_gene: TRBV5-1
CDR3nt: TGCGCCAGCAGCTTGGACCCCCGGGGGGGAAAGACCCAGTACTTC
CDR3aa: CASSLDPRGGKTQYF

j_gene: TRBJ1-2
d_gene: TRBD1
abundance: NA
v_gene: TRBV9
CDR3nt: TGTGCCAGCAGCGCCAAGCCCGACAGGGACTATGGCTACACCTTC
CDR3aa: CASSAKPDRDYGYTF

j_gene: TRBJ1-5
d_gene: NA
abundance: once
v_gene: TRBV6-5
CDR3nt: TGTGCCAGCAGTTACCAGCAGACTGATCAGCCCCAGCATTTT
CDR3aa: CASSYQQTDQPQHF

j_gene: TRBJ2-4
d_gene: NA
abundance: NA
v_gene: TRBV5-1
CDR3nt: TGCGCCAGCAGCCCTCAAGGGATGGGGGGACCGAACGCCAAAAACATTCAGTACTTC
CDR3aa: CASSPQGMGGPNAKNIQYF

j_gene: TRBJ2-2
d_gene: TRBD1
abundance: NA
v_gene: TRBV7-9
CDR3nt: TGTGCCAGCAGCGGGGACAGGAACACCGGGGAGCTGTTTTTT
CDR3aa: CASSGDRNTGELFF

j_gene: TRBJ1-5
d_gene: NA
abundance: NA
v_gene: TRBV18
CDR3nt: TGTGCCAGCTCACCGGAGACGGACAATCAGCCCCAGCATTTT
CDR3aa: CASSPETDNQPQHF

j_gene: TRBJ2-2
d_gene: TRBD2
abundance: NA
v_gene: TRBV28
CDR3nt: TGTGCCAGCGTGGGCGGGGGGGCCGCCGGGGAGCTGTTTTTT
CDR3aa: CASVGGGAAGELFF

j_gene: TRBJ2-5
d_gene: NA
abundance: NA
v_gene: TRBV18
CDR3nt: TGTGCCAGCTCATCCCCCGGAGAGGAGACCCAGTACTTC
CDR3aa: CASSSPGEETQYF

j_gene: TRBJ2-7
d_gene: NA
abundance: NA
v_gene: TRBV27
CDR3nt: TGTGCCAGCAGCTCCGGGACAAATCGCTACGAGCAGTACTTC
CDR3aa: CASSSGTNRYEQYF

j_gene: TRBJ1-2
d_gene: NA
abundance: NA
v_gene: TRBV7-9
CDR3nt: TGTGCCAGCAGCCGACAAGCTAACTATGGCTACACCTTC
CDR3aa: CASSRQANYGYTF

j_gene: TRBJ2-1
d_gene: TRBD2
abundance: NA
v_gene: TRBV5-1
CDR3nt: TGCGCCAGCAGCTTGCCTGGACTAGCGGGGGGCAATGAGCAGTTCTTC
CDR3aa: CASSLPGLAGGNEQFF

j_gene: TRBJ2-6
d_gene: NA
abundance: few
v_gene: TRBV28
CDR3nt: TGTGCCAGCACCTCCTCAGGGCAGTCTGGGGCCAACGTCCTGACTTTC
CDR3aa: CASTSSGQSGANVLTF

j_gene: TRBJ2-7
d_gene: NA
abundance: NA
v_gene: TRBV7-9
CDR3nt: TGTGCCAGCAGCTTATCGGGGAACGAGCAGTACTTC
CDR3aa: CASSLSGNEQYF

j_gene: TRBJ1-3
d_gene: NA
abundance: once
v_gene: TRBV30
CDR3nt: TGTGCCTGGAACCTCGGGGTTAACACCATATATTTT
CDR3aa: CAWNLGVNTIYF

j_gene: TRBJ2-7
d_gene: NA
abundance: NA
v_gene: TRBV9
CDR3nt: TGTGCCAGCAGCGCGACTGGTAGCTCCTACGAGCAGTACTTC
CDR3aa: CASSATGSSYEQYF

j_gene: TRBJ2-3
d_gene: NA
abundance: NA
v_gene: TRBV7-2
CDR3nt: TGTGCCAGCAGCGTGGGGTCAGGGTGGGCAGATACGCAGTATTTT
CDR3aa: CASSVGSGWADTQYF

j_gene: TRBJ1-4
d_gene: NA
abundance: NA
v_gene: TRBV5-4
CDR3nt: TGTGCCAGCAGCCTAAGCCAGGTATCAGGTGAAAAACTGTTTTTT
CDR3aa: CASSLSQVSGEKLFF

j_gene: TRBJ1-4
d_gene: NA
abundance: few
v_gene: TRBV7-2
CDR3nt: TGTGCCAGCAGCCCCGACAGGCCTTTAACAACTAATGAAAAACTGTTTTTT
CDR3aa: CASSPDRPLTTNEKLFF

j_gene: TRBJ1-1
d_gene: TRBD1
abundance: NA
v_gene: TRBV4-1
CDR3nt: TGCGCCAGCAGCCCCCCCCGACAGGGCGGTGAAGCTTTCTTT
CDR3aa: CASSPPRQGGEAFF